These 26 T cell receptor beta chains were sequenced from one sample in a study of blood T cell repertoires in COVID-19. Sequencing was performed with immunoSEQ multiplex PCR; in TCRdb, only in-frame clones are kept and a portion is missing. The data hold some 250,000 clones, with around 84% observed a single time. The sequenced material came from peripheral blood. The receptors were gathered from an older woman with COVID-19, enrolled during active disease.

This chain joins TRBV5-5 and TRBJ1-4; the D gene is possibly TRBD1 (5 bases). CDR1 and CDR2 (germline): SGHKS, YYEKEE (reference sequence). CDR3 size: 13 residues. Between the trimmed V and J ends, which lost 0 bases and 10 bases, there was a span of 10 bases. The CDR3 bases are TGTGCCAGCAGCTTGGGGGACGGGAGAAAACTGTTTTTT. Its protein product is CASSLGDGRKLFF. Full variable domain (rest looked up from reference TRBV5-5 and TRBJ1-4): DAGVTQSPTHLIKTRGQQVTLRCSPISGHKSVSWYQQVLGQGPQFIFQYYEKEERGRGNFPDRFSARQFPNYSSELNVNALLLGDSALYLCASSLGDGRKLFFGSGTQLSVL.

Notes on this clone: Other DNA sequences from this sample encode an identical CDR3 as well. The chain combines TRBV29-1 with TRBJ1-5; 8 nucleotides agree with TRBD1. CDR3 length equals 13 residues. CDR1 is SQVTM, CDR2 ANQGSEA, per germline. V gave up 2 bases and J gave up 6 bases; unmatched junction bases: 3. CDR3 bases: TGCAGCGTTGAACAGGGGGCGGGTCAGCCCCAGCATTTT. Translation: CSVEQGAGQPQHF.

The gene calls are TRBV7-6 and TRBJ1-4, with 8 bases that match TRBD1. Unmatched junction bases numbered 5, after V lost 0 bases and J lost 5 bases. The CDR3 consists of 16 residues. The V gene's germline CDR1 is SGHVS and CDR2 FNYEAQ. The CDR3 protein is CASSLARQGLNEKLFF. The CDR3 DNA sequence: TGTGCCAGCAGCTTAGCCAGACAGGGGCTGAATGAAAAACTGTTTTTT.

This chain joins TRBV28 and TRBJ2-7; D gene unclear. Germline V gene sequence: CDR1 MDHEN, CDR2 SYDVKM. The CDR3 sequence is 14 residues long. V was clipped by 5 bases and J by 4 bases, with 15 bases between them. CDR3 DNA sequence: TGTGCCAGCAGTCTGGAGCGTCCCCGATACGAGCAGTACTTC. Translated, it gives CASSLERPRYEQYF.

The chain has TRBV10-1 and TRBJ2-2; D unresolved. The CDR3 is 16 amino acids. Trimming took 6 bases from V and 0 from J, leaving 14 bases between them. CDR1 and CDR2 (germline): WNHNN, SYGVQD (reference sequence). This chain's CDR3 is CASSASRSPNTGELFF. The CDR3 nucleotides read TGCGCCAGCAGCGCATCTAGGTCTCCGAACACCGGGGAGCTGTTTTTT.

The rearrangement uses TRBV19 and TRBJ2-2; possibly TRBD2 for D (5 bases). Trimming took 7 bases from V and 4 from J, leaving 16 bases between them. Germline V gives CDR1 LNHDA, CDR2 SQIVND (reference sequence). The CDR3 runs 15 residues. The CDR3 is CASMVKTRGTGELFF. In nucleotides, the CDR3 is TGTGCCAGTATGGTTAAGACCCGGGGCACCGGGGAGCTGTTTTTT.

The rearrangement joins TRBV6-4 to TRBJ2-1; D remains ambiguous. The V end was cut by 0 bases, the J end by 9 bases, with 9 bases between. The CDR3 runs to 13 residues. The germline gives CDR1 MRHNA, CDR2 SNTAGT. The CDR3 loop reads CASSDSISGEQFF. The CDR3 region has the DNA TGTGCCAGCAGTGACTCGATTTCCGGTGAGCAGTTCTTC.

The CDR3 DNA reads TGCGCCAGCAGCTCGGACAGTTCCTACGAGCAGTACTTC. Protein sequence: CASSSDSSYEQYF. The gene calls are TRBV5-1 and TRBJ2-7, with D possibly matching TRBD1 (6 bases). Germline V gene sequence: CDR1 SGHRS, CDR2 YFSETQ. Trimming shortened V by 3 bases and J by 1 base, and 8 bases separated the two germline ends. CDR3 length equals 13 residues.

This clone was counted between two and nine times. The chain uses TRBV4-3 and TRBJ2-7; TRBD2 agrees at 15 bases. Per germline, CDR1 LGHNA and CDR2 YSLEER. CDR3 length: 16 amino acids. The ends lost 3 bases at V and 7 bases at J; junction bases unmatched: 7. CDR3 sequence reads: CASSHGLAGGSREQYF. The CDR3 nucleotides are TGCGCCAGCAGCCACGGACTAGCGGGAGGGTCTAGAGAGCAGTACTTC.

The V call is TRBV18, the J call TRBJ1-2; 8 nucleotides align to TRBD1. CDR3 length: 15 residues. V lost 3 bases and J lost 6; bases outside the gene matches: 9. The germline V gene has CDR1 KGHSH and CDR2 LQKENI. This CDR3 reads CASSPRDLQGDGYTF. CDR3 sequence (DNA): TGTGCCAGCTCACCTCGGGACTTACAGGGGGATGGCTACACCTTC.

V gene TRBV7-6 combines with J gene TRBJ2-7, with 7 bases aligning to TRBD1. The germline V gene encodes CDR1 SGHVS and CDR2 FNYEAQ. This CDR3 comprises 13 residues. J gave up 12 bases and V 4 bases, and 12 bases lay outside the gene matches. The CDR3 coding sequence is TGTGCCAGCAGCTCACGACAGGGTCGCGGAATGTACTTC. Protein sequence: CASSSRQGRGMYF.

The chain carries TRBV19 and TRBJ1-5, with D possibly TRBD1 on 5 matching bases. Germline-derived CDR1 and CDR2 are LNHDA and SQIVND (reference sequence). The CDR3 runs 16 residues. V lost 8 bases, J lost 15 bases, and 32 bases lay in between. CDR3 amino acids: CASGSLPTALPSPGHF. The DNA of the CDR3 is TGTGCCAGTGGCTCACTCCCGACAGCTCTACCTTCCCCGGGGCATTTT.

The J gene is TRBJ2-3, the V gene TRBV5-1, with D perhaps matching TRBD2 (6 bases). The germline gives CDR1 SGHRS, CDR2 YFSETQ. V was cut by 2 bases and J by 2 bases, with 21 bases left in between. The CDR3 loop spans 18 amino acids. DNA for the CDR3: TGCGCCAGCAGCTTTCGGTGGCGAGACGGCGGGAACACAGATACGCAGTATTTT. Its protein product is CASSFRWRDGGNTDTQYF. Full variable domain (missing parts from reference TRBV5-1 and TRBJ2-3): KAGVTQTPRYLIKTRGQQVTLSCSPISGHRSVSWYQQTPGQGLQFLFEYFSETQRNKGNFPGRFSGRQFSNSRSEMNVSTLELGDSALYLCASSFRWRDGGNTDTQYFGPGTRLTVL.

The chain has TRBV28 and TRBJ2-2; 10 bases are shared with TRBD2. Germline CDR1 is MDHEN and CDR2 is SYDVKM. V was pared by 0 bases and J by 5 bases, with 0 bases of the junction left unmatched. This CDR3 spans 15 amino acids. The CDR3 region is CASSLWGLATGELFF. CDR3 coding DNA: TGTGCCAGCAGTTTATGGGGACTAGCGACCGGGGAGCTGTTTTTT.

Many counts were recorded for this clone. V and J are TRBV19 and TRBJ2-3, with TRBD2 matching over 8 bases. Per germline, CDR1 LNHDA and CDR2 SQIVND (reference sequence). The CDR3 contains 15 residues. The V gene end was trimmed by 6 bases and the J gene end by 5 bases; junction bases not matched to a gene: 10. CDR3 nucleotide sequence: TGTGCCAGTAGCACGGACGGGAGGGCCGGAGATACGCAGTATTTT. This codes for CASSTDGRAGDTQYF.

V is TRBV12-3 or TRBV12-4 and J is TRBJ1-5; D not resolved. This CDR3 spans 13 amino acids. The V end was cut by 8 bases, the J end by 4 bases, with 12 bases between. The CDR3 sequence: CASVESINQPQHF. The CDR3 DNA sequence: TGTGCCAGCGTAGAGTCAATTAATCAGCCCCAGCATTTT.

This chain links TRBV7-3 with TRBJ1-2; 8 bases agree with TRBD1. This CDR3 has 17 amino acids. Trimming cost V 0 bases and J 4 bases; bases outside gene matches: 10. Germline V gene sequence: CDR1 SGHTA, CDR2 FQGTGA. The CDR3 loop reads CASSLTPPGQEPYGYTF. The CDR3 DNA reads as TGTGCCAGCAGCTTAACTCCTCCGGGACAGGAACCCTATGGCTACACCTTC.

Notes on this clone: An end of the junction differs from the germline gene, which may be a read error. This sequence joins TRBV6-1 and TRBJ2-1; 11 bases match TRBD1. Per the germline V gene, CDR1 is MNHNS and CDR2 is SASEGT. The CDR3 consists of 17 residues. The CDR3 loop is CASTEWGQGGSYNEQFF. The CDR3 DNA sequence: TGTGCCAGCACTGAATGGGGACAGGGGGGCTCCTACAATGAGCAGTTCTTC.

The chain has TRBV5-1 and TRBJ2-7; a weak D match, TRBD2 (6 bases). Germline V gene data show CDR1 as SGHRS and CDR2 as YFSETQ. The CDR3 consists of 16 residues. Between the trimmed V and J ends, which lost 4 bases and 1 base, there was a span of 18 bases. CDR3 sequence reads: CASSGGSGSASYEQYF. The CDR3 DNA reads as TGCGCCAGCAGCGGGGGGTCGGGATCCGCTTCCTACGAGCAGTACTTC.

The J gene is TRBJ2-5, the V gene TRBV18, with a possible D match to TRBD1 (5 bases). Germline V lookup: CDR1 KGHSH, CDR2 LQKENI. V was clipped by 4 bases and J by 4 bases, with 13 bases between them. The CDR3 is 14 residues long. CDR3 protein: CASSLSTGAETQYF. Written as DNA, the CDR3 is TGTGCCAGCTCACTTTCCACAGGAGCAGAGACCCAGTACTTC. Together with reference TRBV18 and TRBJ2-5, the CDR3 gives the full variable domain: NAGVMQNPRHLVRRRGQEARLRCSPMKGHSHVYWYRQLPEEGLKFMVYLQKENIIDESGMPKERFSAEFPKEGPSILRIQQVVRGDSAAYFCASSLSTGAETQYFGPGTRLLVL.

The chain carries TRBV24-1 and TRBJ1-2; D gene unclear. V lost 5 bases and J 2 bases, leaving 8 bases between the germline ends. The germline CDR1 and CDR2 sequences are KGHDR and SFDVKD. This CDR3 is built from 13 residues. The CDR3 sequence is CATSVGRNYGYTF. DNA for the CDR3: TGTGCCACCAGTGTGGGCAGGAACTATGGCTACACCTTC.

This clone was seen a few times. The V gene is TRBV5-1, the J gene TRBJ2-2; D is unresolved. This CDR3 contains 14 residues. From germline, CDR1 is SGHRS and CDR2 YFSETQ. The V end was cut by 4 bases, the J end by 6 bases, with 13 bases between. The CDR3 bases are TGCGCCAGCAGCGAAAATCAACGGTCCGGGGAGCTGTTTTTT. Residues: CASSENQRSGELFF.

The gene calls are TRBV11-2 and TRBJ2-7, with TRBD2 identical over 8 bases. Germline CDR1 SGHAT, CDR2 FQNNGV. The J segment lost 3 bases and the V segment lost 6 bases, leaving 7 bases of the junction unmatched. There are 14 residues in the CDR3. The chain's CDR3 is CASRPLAARYEQYF. In nucleotides, the CDR3 is TGTGCCAGCAGACCACTAGCGGCCCGCTACGAGCAGTACTTC.

The count of this clone is one. The rearrangement joins TRBV6-6 to TRBJ2-3; D ambiguous. Germline V gene data show CDR1 as MNHNY and CDR2 as SVGAGI (reference sequence). This CDR3 is 15 amino acids long. Trimming removed 6 bases from V and 0 bases from J, with 13 bases in between. This CDR3 is CASRPQTESTDTQYF. The CDR3 region has the DNA TGTGCCAGCAGACCACAGACCGAAAGCACAGATACGCAGTATTTT.

DNA for the CDR3: TGCGCCAGCAGCCCTATCCTAGCGGGAACCTCAGATACGCAGTATTTT. Encoded protein: CASSPILAGTSDTQYF. The chain uses TRBV5-1 and TRBJ2-3, with TRBD2 matching 9 bases. The trim removed 4 bases at V and 4 bases at J, leaving 10 bases unmatched. CDR1 is SGHRS and CDR2 is YFSETQ in the germline V gene. There are 16 residues in the CDR3.

In DNA, the CDR3 is TGTGCCAGCAGCTTAAATCTTGGGAGTTTAGGTCAGCCCCAGCATTTT. This sequence encodes CASSLNLGSLGQPQHF. V is TRBV13 and J is TRBJ1-5; D gene ambiguous. Germline V gives CDR1 PRHDT, CDR2 FYEKMQ (reference sequence). The V gene lost 2 bases and the J gene lost 6 bases, with 17 bases spanning the gap. This CDR3 is built from 16 residues.